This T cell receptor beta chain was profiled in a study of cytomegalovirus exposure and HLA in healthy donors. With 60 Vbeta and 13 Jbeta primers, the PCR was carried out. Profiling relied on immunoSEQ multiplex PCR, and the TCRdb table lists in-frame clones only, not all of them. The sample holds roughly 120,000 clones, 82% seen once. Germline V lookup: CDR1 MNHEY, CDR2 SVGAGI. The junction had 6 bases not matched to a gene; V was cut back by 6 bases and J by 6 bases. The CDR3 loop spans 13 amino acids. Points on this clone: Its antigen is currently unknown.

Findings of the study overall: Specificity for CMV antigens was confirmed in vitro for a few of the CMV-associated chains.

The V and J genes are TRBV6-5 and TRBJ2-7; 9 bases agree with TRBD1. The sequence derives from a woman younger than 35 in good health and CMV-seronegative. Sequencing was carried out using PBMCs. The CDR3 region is CASRLDRGGEQYF. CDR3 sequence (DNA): TGTGCCAGCAGACTGGACAGGGGTGGCGAGCAGTACTTC.